Listed below are T cell receptor beta chains from one sample, sequenced in a study of spatial heterogeneity in lung cancer. Using its own MiXCR run on the 5' RACE reads, TCRdb lists one record per CDR3 protein. This table has 50,000 to 60,000 distinct CDR3 sequences, roughly 7% appearing once. The sample consisted of PBMCs, taken at follow-up. These receptors were taken from a female donor with early-stage non-small cell lung cancer. The CDR3 runs from the conserved cysteine through the conserved F or W. D genes are given only for firm matches. Clone size, where shown, is once, few, many, or a class for clones that have expanded.

.,TRBJ2-3,.,TRBV18,TGTGCCAGCTCACCACCGAGGGGGTCTAGCACAGATACGCAGTATTTT,CASSPPRGSSTDTQYF
.,TRBJ2-1,.,TRBV6-1,TGTGCCAGCACTCTCAAGGAGGGGTACAGGGACAATGAGCAGTTCTTC,CASTLKEGYRDNEQFF
TRBD2,TRBJ2-2,many,TRBV15,TGTGCCACCATGCCGCGCGGGGGTACGAACACCGGGGAGCTGTTTTTT,CATMPRGGTNTGELFF
TRBD1,TRBJ2-6,few,TRBV24-1,TGTGCCACCAGTGATTTTGAGGGCGGGGACAGGGAGTCCGGGGCCAACGTCCTGACTTTC,CATSDFEGGDRESGANVLTF
.,TRBJ2-3,.,TRBV5-1,TGCGCCAGCAGCCCGCCGACTACCGGAGATACGCAGTATTTT,CASSPPTTGDTQYF
TRBD1,TRBJ1-2,many,TRBV9,TGTGCCAGCAGCGTCAGGGGGCCCTATGGCTACACCTTC,CASSVRGPYGYTF
TRBD2,TRBJ2-1,many,TRBV10-3,TGTGCCATCAGGGCGAGCGGGGGGGCAGATGAGCAGTTCTTC,CAIRASGGADEQFF
.,TRBJ1-1,many,TRBV7-2,TGTGCCAGCAGCTTAGGAGAAGCTCTATACACTGAAGCTTTCTTT,CASSLGEALYTEAFF
.,TRBJ2-7,.,TRBV6-6,TGTGCCAGCAGACAGGGAGGGGCCTACGAGCAGTACTTC,CASRQGGAYEQYF
.,TRBJ1-1,.,TRBV29-1,TGCAGCGTTGTGCACAGGGCGGGCACTGAAGCTTTCTTT,CSVVHRAGTEAFF
TRBD2,TRBJ2-3,many,TRBV9,TGTGCCAGCAGCGCTAGCGGGGGGAGGGAAGATACGCAGTATTTT,CASSASGGREDTQYF
TRBD1,TRBJ2-7,many,TRBV9,TGTGCCAGCAGCGGACGCTCGGACAGGGCCCCCGAGCAGTACTTC,CASSGRSDRAPEQYF
.,TRBJ1-5,few,TRBV2,TGTGCCAGCAGTGGTAGCAATCAGCCCCAGCATTTT,CASSGSNQPQHF
.,TRBJ2-2,many,TRBV4-2,TGTGCCAGCAGCCAAGAAGTCTCCGGGGAGCTGTTTTTT,CASSQEVSGELFF
.,TRBJ1-2,many,TRBV5-5,TGTGCCAGCAGCTTGAGAAATTCTAACTATGGCTACACCTTC,CASSLRNSNYGYTF
.,TRBJ2-2,many,TRBV11-2,TGTGCCAGCAACTATGGGGCTTCCGCCGCCGGGGAGCTGTTTTTT,CASNYGASAAGELFF
.,TRBJ1-5,.,TRBV12-3/TRBV12-4,TGTGCCAGCAGTTTTTCTCAGGCAGATCAGCCCCAGCATTTT,CASSFSQADQPQHF
TRBD1,TRBJ2-1,many,TRBV5-1,TGCGCCAGCAGCCAACAGGGGAACAAGCAGTTCTTC,CASSQQGNKQFF
.,TRBJ2-7,.,TRBV7-9,TGTGCCAGCAGCTTAGGCCGAACCGGGGAGCAGTACTTC,CASSLGRTGEQYF
.,TRBJ2-3,.,TRBV9,TGTGCCAGCAGCGTATCCGACTCAGATACGCAGTATTTT,CASSVSDSDTQYF
.,TRBJ1-1,.,TRBV2,TGTGCCAGCACGGACCGACTGGGCACTGAAGCTTTCTTT,CASTDRLGTEAFF
.,TRBJ2-5,few,TRBV18,TGTGCCAGCTCACCACAGGGGGGGGCCCAAGAGACCCAGTACTTC,CASSPQGGAQETQYF
TRBD2,TRBJ2-5,many,TRBV7-2,TGTGCCAGCAGCTTATCGGTAGCGGGGGAAGAGACCCAGTACTTC,CASSLSVAGEETQYF
TRBD1,TRBJ2-6,.,TRBV20-1,TGCAGTGCTAGAGATCTGGGACAGGGGCTGAGCGGGGCCAACGTCCTGACTTTC,CSARDLGQGLSGANVLTF
.,TRBJ1-2,many,TRBV6-5,TGTGCCAGCAGTTACTCAGGGGGGTATGGCTACACCTTC,CASSYSGGYGYTF
.,TRBJ1-1,.,TRBV7-2,TGTGCCAGCAGCTGGGGGATGGGGGCGAACACTGAAGCTTTCTTT,CASSWGMGANTEAFF
.,TRBJ1-1,.,TRBV5-1,TGCGCCAGCAGCTTGCCAGGGGAAGATGAAGCTTTCTTT,CASSLPGEDEAFF
.,TRBJ2-4,few,TRBV7-2,TGTGCCAGCAGCCCACGCCTAGCCAAAAACATTCAGTACTTC,CASSPRLAKNIQYF
.,TRBJ1-1,.,TRBV19,TGTGCCAGTAGTCCCCTCTCGACACCAAACACTGAAGCTTTCTTT,CASSPLSTPNTEAFF
.,TRBJ2-1,few,TRBV25-1,TGTGCCAGCAGTGGTCCACTAGACTCCGGAAAGGAGCAGTTCTTC,CASSGPLDSGKEQFF
.,TRBJ2-1,few,TRBV15,TGTGCCACCAGCAGGGCCTTCGCGGGGCCGACCTACAATGAGCAGTTCTTC,CATSRAFAGPTYNEQFF
TRBD1,TRBJ1-2,many,TRBV5-1,TGCGCCAGCAGACTATCCCGGGACAGGGGGCCGGATGGCTACACCTTC,CASRLSRDRGPDGYTF
TRBD1,TRBJ2-2,many,TRBV11-3,TGTGCCAGCAGCCGACAGGGGGTCCCGAACACCGGGGAGCTGTTTTTT,CASSRQGVPNTGELFF
.,TRBJ2-6,many,TRBV2,TGTGCCAGTAATTCTGACAGGCCCTCTGGGGCCAACGTCCTGACTTTC,CASNSDRPSGANVLTF
TRBD2,TRBJ2-2,few,TRBV6-5,TGTGCCAGCAGTTTGACTAGCGGGGCCACCGGGGAGCTGTTTTTT,CASSLTSGATGELFF
.,TRBJ2-7,many,TRBV27,TGTGCCAGCAGTTTATCTAGGGGGGATCTGTACGAGCAGTACTTC,CASSLSRGDLYEQYF
.,TRBJ2-3,.,TRBV5-8,TGTGCCAGCAGCTTGAAGGGGGGCGTGGGCACAGATACGCAGTATTTT,CASSLKGGVGTDTQYF
.,TRBJ2-7,many,TRBV27,TGTGCCAGCAGTTTATCCGGGGGAGATAAGGCCTACGAGCAGTACTTC,CASSLSGGDKAYEQYF
.,TRBJ1-3,few,TRBV3-1,TGTGCCAGCAGCGTAGTTGCCTCTGGAAACACCATATATTTT,CASSVVASGNTIYF
.,TRBJ2-6,few,TRBV3-1,TGTGCCAGCAGCCACAATAAGGGGCTCTCTGGGGCCAACGTCCTGACTTTC,CASSHNKGLSGANVLTF
.,TRBJ2-3,many,TRBV7-2,TGTGCCAGCAGCCCCGCTATCCGAATTGGGGCAGATACGCAGTATTTT,CASSPAIRIGADTQYF
TRBD1,TRBJ1-1,many,TRBV7-9,TGTGCCAGCAGCTCAACAGGGGGCAGGAACACTGAAGCTTTCTTT,CASSSTGGRNTEAFF
TRBD1,TRBJ2-7,many,TRBV10-3,TGTGCCATCAGTGATTCCGGGACAGCTTCCTACGAGCAGTACTTC,CAISDSGTASYEQYF
.,TRBJ2-3,many,TRBV7-2,TGTGCCAGCAGCCTAAGAATGAGCACAGATACGCAGTATTTT,CASSLRMSTDTQYF
TRBD1,TRBJ1-5,many,TRBV3-1,TGTGCCAGCAGCCAAGGGACAGGGGTAAGCAATCAGCCCCAGCATTTT,CASSQGTGVSNQPQHF
.,TRBJ2-3,.,TRBV5-1,TGCGCCAGCAGCTTGGTGTTTTCGGACATGTTTAGCATAGATACGCAGTATTTT,CASSLVFSDMFSIDTQYF
TRBD2,TRBJ2-5,many,TRBV7-2,TGTGCCAGCACTACTGGACTAGCGGTCAAAGAGACCCAGTACTTC,CASTTGLAVKETQYF
.,TRBJ2-4,.,TRBV20-1,TGCAGTGCTATGGGGGTGATGCCAGGCCTCACGGACATTCAGTACTTC,CSAMGVMPGLTDIQYF
.,TRBJ1-3,few,TRBV29-1,TGCAGCGTTGCCCGAAATGGGGGAGAAGGAAACACCATATATTTT,CSVARNGGEGNTIYF
.,TRBJ2-2,.,TRBV6-1,TGTACCAGCAGTGAGCGTGCAGATGCGAACACCGGGGAGCTGTTTTTT,CTSSERADANTGELFF
.,TRBJ2-7,few,TRBV7-9,TGTGCCAGCAGCGTGTCCTACGAGCAGTACTTC,CASSVSYEQYF
TRBD1,TRBJ2-3,.,TRBV5-1,TGCGCCAGCAGCTCACGGACAGGGGCGCCAGATACGCAGTATTTT,CASSSRTGAPDTQYF
.,TRBJ2-7,many,TRBV2,TGTGCCAGCAGTGAAGGGGGGACCTACTACGAGCAGTACTTC,CASSEGGTYYEQYF
.,TRBJ1-6,many,TRBV10-3,TGTGCCATCAGTAACCCGCACGGCGGCGCCTCCTATAATTCACCCCTCCACTTT,CAISNPHGGASYNSPLHF